This TCR beta chain was sequenced during a study of blood T cell repertoires in COVID-19. Study-level background: Specimens from acute and convalescent COVID-19 originated in the United States, Italy and Spain. PBMCs, B-cell-depleted T cells, or T cells were the source of the cDNA or gDNA that made up the material.

Trimming took off 4 bases at V and 2 bases at J, with 4 bases between the two ends. CDR3 length equals 12 residues. In germline, CDR1 is SGHTA, CDR2 FQGTGA. This clone was counted a few times. Original processing notes: Reference gene primers were amplified, and this amplification served to estimate nucleated cell counts. The table came from immunoSEQ multiplex PCR; TCRdb's copy has only in-frame clones and leaves some out. V, J and clone size reflect that table, while D and trimming were determined from the DNA. The data show around 140,000 clones, roughly four fifths seen once. The clonotype originates from a human donor with acute or convalescent COVID-19. The donor label of this sample is uncertain. Sequencing was done on a sample of peripheral blood. V is TRBV7-3 and J is TRBJ2-3; D call uncertain. The CDR3 region has the DNA TGTGCCAGCAGCTCCTCCACAGATACGCAGTATTTT. Amino acid sequence: CASSSSTDTQYF.